This T cell receptor beta chain was captured by sequencing in a study of CD8+ T cells in alopecia areata. Looking at the study overall: The protocol delivered tofacitinib for 6 to 18 months, then withdrew it for 6 months. Study-wide findings and caveats: When scalp samples are sequenced, resident alphabeta T cells of normal skin are also captured. With patients, TCR sharing proved less clear than in mice, a difference possibly related to HLA.

The sequencing template was cDNA reverse transcribed from extracted RNA. Using immunoSEQ multiplex PCR, the repertoire was profiled, and TCRdb retains in-frame clones only, with some absent. Of approximately 210,000 clones listed, roughly two fifths are singletons. Treatment here: oral pan-JAK inhibitor, 5-10 mg twice daily. The authors sorted CD4+ and CD8+ T cells from PBMCs. With respect to this clone: The antigen is not known.

Germline lookup yields CDR1 GTSNPN and CDR2 SVGIG (reference sequence). The CDR3 contains 12 residues. Trimming stripped 8 bases from V and 6 bases from J, with 16 bases between. The rearrangement links TRBV30 to TRBJ1-2; D is ambiguous. This TCR derives from a human donor with alopecia areata. Source: CD4+ T cells sorted from blood, taken at approximately week 36, from a patient treated with tofacitinib. CDR3 DNA sequence: TGTGCCCTACGGATAGGAAGGGATGGCTACACCTTC. Its translation is CALRIGRDGYTF.